Sequencing of this T cell receptor beta chain was carried out in a study of CD8 T cells in ankylosing spondylitis. Only a few counts were recorded for this clonotype. Its antigen remains unidentified. This CDR3 contains 14 residues. J was trimmed by 8 bases and V by 3 bases; bases with no gene match: 5. Germline values: CDR1 LGHDT, CDR2 YNNKEL (reference sequence). General observations from the study: A motif in TCR beta, a set of roughly eight highly homologous variants, appeared characteristic of ankylosing spondylitis blood. Some of the motif variants had earlier been found in reactive arthritis patients' fluid and blood.

Via MiXCR, TCRdb re-called the 5' RACE reads, giving one row per CDR3 protein. Of around 770,000 distinct CDR3 sequences listed, 15% to 20% were seen once; the top ten hold around 20%. Sequencing was carried out using blood, either unsorted or a sorted T cell fraction (not recorded which). The chain employs TRBV3-1 and TRBJ1-4; 8 bases match TRBD1. The receptor comes from a male donor with ankylosing spondylitis. This chain's CDR3 is CASSHTGGEEKLFF. In DNA, the CDR3 is TGTGCCAGCAGCCATACAGGGGGAGAAGAAAAACTGTTTTTT. Combining the CDR3 with reference TRBV3-1 and TRBJ1-4 gives the whole variable domain DTAVSQTPKYLVTQMGNDKSIKCEQNLGHDTMYWYKQDSKKFLKIMFSYNNKELIINETVPNRFSPKSPDKAHLNLHINSLELGDSAVYFCASSHTGGEEKLFFGSGTQLSVL.